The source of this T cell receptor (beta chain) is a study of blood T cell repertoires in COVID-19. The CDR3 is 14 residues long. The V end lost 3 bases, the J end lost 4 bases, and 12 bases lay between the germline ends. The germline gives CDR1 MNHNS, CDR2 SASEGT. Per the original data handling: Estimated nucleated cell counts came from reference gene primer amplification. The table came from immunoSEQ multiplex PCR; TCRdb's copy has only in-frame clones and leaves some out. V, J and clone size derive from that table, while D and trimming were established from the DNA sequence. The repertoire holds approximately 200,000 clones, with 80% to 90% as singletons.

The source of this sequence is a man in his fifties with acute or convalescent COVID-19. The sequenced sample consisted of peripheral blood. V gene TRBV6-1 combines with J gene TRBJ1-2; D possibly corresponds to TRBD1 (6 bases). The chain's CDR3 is CASSDAGAIYGYTF. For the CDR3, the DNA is TGTGCCAGCAGTGATGCAGGGGCGATCTATGGCTACACCTTC.